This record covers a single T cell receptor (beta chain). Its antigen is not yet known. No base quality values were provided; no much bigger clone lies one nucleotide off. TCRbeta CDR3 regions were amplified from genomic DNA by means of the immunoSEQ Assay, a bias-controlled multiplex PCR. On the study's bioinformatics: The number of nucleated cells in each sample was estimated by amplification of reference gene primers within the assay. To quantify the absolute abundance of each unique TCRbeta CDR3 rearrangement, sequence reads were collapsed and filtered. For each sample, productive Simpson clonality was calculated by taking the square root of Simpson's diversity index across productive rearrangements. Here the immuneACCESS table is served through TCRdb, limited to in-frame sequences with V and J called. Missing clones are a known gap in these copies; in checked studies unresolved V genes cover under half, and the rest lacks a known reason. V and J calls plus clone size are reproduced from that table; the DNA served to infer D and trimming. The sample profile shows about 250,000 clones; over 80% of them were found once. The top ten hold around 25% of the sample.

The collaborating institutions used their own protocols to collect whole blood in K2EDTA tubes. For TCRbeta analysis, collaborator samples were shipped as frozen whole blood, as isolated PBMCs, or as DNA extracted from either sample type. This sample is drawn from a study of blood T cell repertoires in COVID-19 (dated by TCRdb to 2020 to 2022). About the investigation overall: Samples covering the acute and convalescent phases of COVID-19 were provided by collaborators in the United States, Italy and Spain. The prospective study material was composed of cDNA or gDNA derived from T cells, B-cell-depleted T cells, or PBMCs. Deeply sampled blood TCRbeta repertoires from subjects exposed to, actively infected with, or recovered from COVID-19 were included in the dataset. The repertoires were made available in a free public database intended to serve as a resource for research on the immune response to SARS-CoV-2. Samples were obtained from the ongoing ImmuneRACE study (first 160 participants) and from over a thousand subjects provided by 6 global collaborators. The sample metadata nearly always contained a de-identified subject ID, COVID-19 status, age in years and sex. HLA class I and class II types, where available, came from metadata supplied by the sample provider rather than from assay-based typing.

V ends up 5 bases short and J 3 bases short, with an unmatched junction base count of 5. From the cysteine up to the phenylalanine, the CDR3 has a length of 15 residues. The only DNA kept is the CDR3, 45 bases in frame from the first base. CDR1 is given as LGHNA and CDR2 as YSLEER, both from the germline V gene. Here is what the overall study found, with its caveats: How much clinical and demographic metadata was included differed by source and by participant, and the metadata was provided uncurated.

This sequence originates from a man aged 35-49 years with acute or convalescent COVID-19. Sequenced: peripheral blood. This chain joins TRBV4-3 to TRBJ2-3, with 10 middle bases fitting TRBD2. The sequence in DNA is TGCGCCAGCAGCAGCGGGACTAGCGCAACAGATACGCAGTATTTT. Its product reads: CASSSGTSATDTQYF.